These 28 T cell receptor beta chains share one sample of origin, sequenced in a study of human T cells and chemical hapten exposure. In TCRdb, the RACE reads were re-called with MiXCR into one record per CDR3 protein. Found here are some 71,000 distinct CDR3 sequences, about 9.4% of them singletons; the top ten hold around 7.3%. Time point reported: patch test 2, 6 weeks after DPC sensitization. Treatment in this sample: therapeutic diphenylcyclopropenone sensitization with weekly scalp DPC. The specimen comprised whole blood, sampled in connection with sensitization to the hapten diphenylcyclopropenone (DPC). Receptor source: a woman between 45 and 60 years old with alopecia areata. Some clones in this sample may be carry-over from other donors' samples.

This clonotype was picked up many times. V is TRBV20-1 and J is TRBJ2-5; D perhaps matches TRBD2 (5 bases). The CDR3 is made up of 12 amino acids. Germline V lookup: CDR1 DFQATT, CDR2 SNEGSKA (reference sequence). V was cut by 6 bases and J by 4 bases, with 12 bases left in between. The CDR3: CSAMSGGETQYF. DNA of the CDR3: TGCAGTGCCATGAGCGGAGGAGAGACCCAGTACTTC.

This clonotype appeared a few times. The chain has TRBV19 and TRBJ1-5; D ambiguous. Germline CDR1 and CDR2: LNHDA and SQIVND (reference sequence). The CDR3 spans 15 residues. V lost 6 bases, J lost 2 bases, and 14 bases lay in between. In DNA, the CDR3 is TGTGCCAGTAGCCAAGGACGGGGTGGCAATCAGCCCCAGCATTTT. Encoded protein: CASSQGRGGNQPQHF.

The chain couples TRBV5-1 to TRBJ2-7; TRBD2 agrees at 8 bases. Trimming took 7 bases from V and 3 from J; bases not matched to a gene: 12. Germline loops: CDR1 SGHRS, CDR2 YFSETQ. The CDR3 length is 15 residues. Here the CDR3 DNA reads TGCGCCAGCCGGCCGGGAGGGGATAGCATCTACGAGCAGTACTTC. This translates into CASRPGGDSIYEQYF.

V usage is TRBV20-1 and J usage is TRBJ2-5; maybe TRBD2 (5 bases). The CDR3 is 13 amino acids. The V end lost 5 bases, the J end lost 5 bases, and 15 bases lay between the germline ends. CDR1 is DFQATT, CDR2 SNEGSKA, per germline (reference sequence). The CDR3 protein is CSAFPGSGETQYF. The CDR3 nucleotides read TGCAGTGCTTTCCCGGGATCCGGTGAGACCCAGTACTTC.

In its sample, this clonotype was seen many times. The genes are TRBV3-1 and TRBJ1-1, with D possibly matching TRBD1 (6 bases). Germline CDR1 reads LGHDT; CDR2 reads YNNKEL (reference sequence). The CDR3 runs to 15 residues. V gave up 4 bases and J gave up 6 bases, with 18 bases separating them. The CDR3 DNA reads TGTGCCAGCAGCCGCGTACAGGCTGCAGGGGCTGAAGCTTTCTTT. Its protein is CASSRVQAAGAEAFF.

The chain recombines TRBV30 with TRBJ2-1; perhaps TRBD1 as D (9 bases). Trimming removed 3 bases at V and 6 bases at J, with 18 bases between. The germline gives CDR1 GTSNPN, CDR2 SVGIG (reference sequence). CDR3 length equals 15 residues. The CDR3, as DNA: TGTGCCTGGAGCTCCGGGGGGGACAGGGCCAATGAGCAGTTCTTC. Residues: CAWSSGGDRANEQFF.

This clonotype was detected a few times. CDR3 sequence (DNA): TGTGCCAGCAGCCTCGACGGGAATGAGCAGTTCTTC. Translation gives CASSLDGNEQFF. The gene calls are TRBV7-9 and TRBJ2-1, with unresolved D. The ends were cut back, 5 bases at V and 7 bases at J, with 9 bases in the middle. The CDR3 is 12 residues long. The germline CDR1 and CDR2 sequences are SEHNR and FQNEAQ (reference sequence).

This chain uses TRBV7-8 with TRBJ2-1; D may correspond to TRBD1 or TRBD2 (5 bases each). V was trimmed by 0 bases and J by 8 bases, leaving 14 bases between them. Germline V gives CDR1 SGHVS, CDR2 FQNEAQ. This CDR3 has 15 residues. The CDR3 is CASSLANGAGDEQFF. The CDR3 DNA sequence: TGTGCCAGCAGCTTAGCGAACGGGGCAGGAGATGAGCAGTTCTTC.

This clonotype was picked up many times. This sequence joins TRBV20-1 and TRBJ2-5, with 9 positions matching TRBD2. Germline lookup yields CDR1 DFQATT and CDR2 SNEGSKA (reference sequence). This CDR3 contains 14 residues. The CDR3 DNA is TGCAGCGCAAGAGCGGGAGGCCTACAAGAGACCCAGTACTTC. The encoded protein is CSARAGGLQETQYF.

In this sample, this clonotype turned up a few times. This chain links TRBV5-1 with TRBJ2-3; the D is unclear. The V and J ends lost 0 bases and 2 bases respectively, with 10 bases between them. The CDR3 has 15 amino acids. CDR1 is SGHRS and CDR2 is YFSETQ in the germline V gene. CDR3 bases: TGCGCCAGCAGCTTGGAGTCAGTATACACAGATACGCAGTATTTT. Translation gives CASSLESVYTDTQYF.

This clonotype occurred a few times. The chain recombines TRBV2 with TRBJ1-6; no definite D call. This CDR3 spans 13 amino acids. Looked up from germline, CDR1 is SNHLY and CDR2 is FYNNEI. Trimming shortened V by 8 bases and J by 6 bases, and 11 bases separated the two germline ends. CDR3 amino acids: CASVGQLNSPLHF. The DNA of the CDR3 is TGTGCCAGCGTCGGGCAACTTAATTCACCCCTCCACTTT.

This chain uses TRBV9 with TRBJ2-1; the D gene is possibly TRBD2 (5 bases). The CDR3 runs 15 residues. The V end lost 4 bases, the J end lost 0 bases, and 11 bases lay between the germline ends. Germline V gene lookup returns CDR1 SGDLS and CDR2 YYNGEE. The DNA for the CDR3 is TGTGCCAGCAGCCCCGAGGGTTACTCCTACAATGAGCAGTTCTTC. The encoded protein is CASSPEGYSYNEQFF.

This clonotype was recorded at least ten times. DNA for the CDR3: TGCAGTGCTAGGAGCGGCGCCCCTGAGTACTTC. Translated: CSARSGAPEYF. The chain uses TRBV20-1 and TRBJ2-5; the D gene is possibly TRBD2 (5 bases). Per germline, CDR1 DFQATT and CDR2 SNEGSKA (reference sequence). The length of the CDR3 is 11 residues. Trimming removed 3 bases from V and 12 bases from J, with 14 bases in between.

This clonotype has more than one count but fewer than ten. This chain links TRBV23-1 with TRBJ2-1; 7 nucleotides agree with TRBD2. TRBV23-1 has ORF status, its function being uncertain. Trimming took 11 bases from V and 15 from J; bases not matched to a gene: 7. The CDR3 length is 9 residues. CDR3 sequence (DNA): TGCGCCCCCTCTTGGGGGGGGTTCTTC. It specifies CAPSWGGFF.

This clonotype was seen many times. J is TRBJ2-7 and V is TRBV3-1, with 7 bases identical to TRBD2. Germline V lookup: CDR1 LGHDT, CDR2 YNNKEL (reference sequence). The CDR3 contains 15 residues. V gave up 1 base and J gave up 2 bases; unmatched junction bases: 5. CDR3 region: CASSQASGGAYEQYF. The CDR3 DNA reads TGTGCCAGCAGCCAAGCTAGCGGAGGGGCCTACGAGCAGTACTTC.

Written as DNA, the CDR3 is TGTGCCATCAAGGGACTAGGAGATGAGCAGTTCTTC. Translation gives CAIKGLGDEQFF. The V gene is TRBV10-3, the J gene TRBJ2-1; 8 positions agree with TRBD2. The V segment lost 7 bases and the J segment 8 bases; nucleotides outside the gene matches: 4. CDR1 ENHRY and CDR2 SYGVKD come from the germline V gene. CDR3 length: 12 amino acids.

In its sample, this clonotype was seen many times. The chain links TRBV18 to TRBJ1-3; the match to TRBD1 covers 7 bases. Trimming cost V 1 base and J 3 bases; bases outside gene matches: 3. This CDR3 region has 15 residues. Germline CDR1 KGHSH, CDR2 LQKENI. DNA for the CDR3: TGTGCCAGCTCACCACAACAGGGGATTGGAAACACCATATATTTT. This gives the protein CASSPQQGIGNTIYF.

The chain is built from TRBV5-1 and TRBJ1-4; D may be TRBD1 (5 bases). The germline V gene has CDR1 SGHRS and CDR2 YFSETQ. V was pared by 4 bases and J by 6 bases, with 13 bases between. The CDR3 consists of 14 residues. The CDR3 sequence: CASSARGDYEKLFF. CDR3 bases: TGCGCCAGCAGCGCCCGGGGGGATTATGAAAAACTGTTTTTT. Supplemented by reference TRBV5-1 and TRBJ1-4, the full variable domain reads KAGVTQTPRYLIKTRGQQVTLSCSPISGHRSVSWYQQTPGQGLQFLFEYFSETQRNKGNFPGRFSGRQFSNSRSEMNVSTLELGDSALYLCASSARGDYEKLFFGSGTQLSVL.

The table lists this clonotype with many counts. CDR3 residues: CASSELAGAWNEQFF. The DNA for the CDR3 is TGTGCCAGCAGTGAGTTAGCGGGAGCGTGGAATGAGCAGTTCTTC. This chain connects TRBV6-4 to TRBJ2-1; 9 nucleotides match TRBD2. The CDR3 covers 15 residues. CDR1 is MRHNA and CDR2 is SNTAGT in the germline V gene. Trimming cost V 3 bases and J 7 bases; bases outside gene matches: 7.

This chain joins TRBV5-1 and TRBJ2-7, with D possibly being TRBD1 (5 bases). Germline CDR1 is SGHRS and CDR2 is YFSETQ. Trimming took off 0 bases at V and 6 bases at J, with 7 bases between the two ends. The CDR3 sequence is 12 residues long. CDR3 bases: TGCGCCAGCAGCTTGGAAGGGGCCGAGCAGTACTTC. Translated, it gives CASSLEGAEQYF.

The count of this clonotype is one. J is TRBJ2-7 and V is TRBV5-1, with D hard to call. CDR1 is SGHRS and CDR2 is YFSETQ in the germline V gene. The CDR3 has 14 residues. Trimming left V 3 bases short and J 0 bases short, with 10 bases between. This chain's CDR3 is CASSYKLSSYEQYF. DNA of the CDR3: TGCGCCAGCAGCTACAAGCTGTCCTCCTACGAGCAGTACTTC. Combining the CDR3 with reference TRBV5-1 and TRBJ2-7 gives the whole variable domain KAGVTQTPRYLIKTRGQQVTLSCSPISGHRSVSWYQQTPGQGLQFLFEYFSETQRNKGNFPGRFSGRQFSNSRSEMNVSTLELGDSALYLCASSYKLSSYEQYFGPGTRLTVT.

This clonotype was seen more than once but under ten times. The rearrangement uses TRBV4-2 and TRBJ2-1; TRBD2 matches at 9 bases. J gave up 2 bases and V 3 bases, and 2 bases lay outside the gene matches. Germline CDR1 reads LGHNA; CDR2 reads YNFKEQ. This CDR3 spans 15 amino acids. The CDR3 DNA follows: TGTGCCAGCAGCCACCAGCGGGAGGCCTACAATGAGCAGTTCTTC. Translated, it gives CASSHQREAYNEQFF.

As for this clonotype: A read error may explain this, as a much larger clone is one base away. The rearrangement joins TRBV3-1 to TRBJ2-5; no clear D gene. Germline lookup yields CDR1 LGHDT and CDR2 YNNKEL (reference sequence). V lost 0 bases to trimming and J lost 10 bases, with 15 bases between them. CDR3 length equals 14 residues. This CDR3 reads CASSQEKVTKIQYF. CDR3 DNA sequence: TGTGCCAGCAGCCAAGAGAAGGTGACCAAGATCCAGTACTTC.

Only a few counts were recorded for this clonotype. The chain uses TRBV10-3 and TRBJ2-5, with TRBD1 matching over 8 bases. The CDR3 totals 14 residues. Per the germline V gene, CDR1 is ENHRY and CDR2 is SYGVKD. The V and J ends lost 4 bases and 4 bases, in that order; junction bases with no gene match: 5. The CDR3 nucleotides are TGTGCCATCAGTGGGCAGGGGGCCGGAGAGACCCAGTACTTC. Its protein is CAISGQGAGETQYF.

This clonotype was seen just once. At one end, the junction sequence differs from germline, possibly due to a read error. This chain links TRBV12-3 or TRBV12-4 with TRBJ1-5; a weak D match, TRBD1 (5 bases). CDR3 length: 14 amino acids. CDR3 nucleotide sequence: TGTGCCAGCAGTCCGGCCCGGGGCAATCGGCCCCAGCATTTT. This sequence encodes CASSPARGNRPQHF.

This clonotype occurred a few times. V and J are TRBV19 and TRBJ1-5; D gene unclear. The CDR3 runs 16 residues. The germline V gene encodes CDR1 LNHDA and CDR2 SQIVND (reference sequence). Trimming cost V 5 bases and J 2 bases, with 16 bases left between them. CDR3 sequence (DNA): TGTGCCAGTAGTCTCCGGGAGGGTCGGGGCAATCAGCCCCAGCATTTT. Amino acids: CASSLREGRGNQPQHF.

The rearrangement uses TRBV18 and TRBJ2-6; D uncertain. Germline values: CDR1 KGHSH, CDR2 LQKENI. The germline V and J ends were trimmed by 0 bases and 0 bases, with 3 bases remaining between them. The CDR3 extends over 15 amino acids. The CDR3, as DNA: TGTGCCAGCTCACCACCAGGCTCTGGGGCCAACGTCCTGACTTTC. Its translation is CASSPPGSGANVLTF.

This clonotype has ten or more counts. CDR3 sequence reads: CASSYGTGYGQETQYF. CDR3 DNA: TGTGCCAGCAGTTACGGGACAGGGTACGGACAAGAGACCCAGTACTTC. The V gene is TRBV6-5, the J gene TRBJ2-5; 9 nucleotides match TRBD1. The ends lost 2 bases at V and 2 bases at J; junction bases unmatched: 6. This CDR3 comprises 16 residues. Germline V lookup: CDR1 MNHEY, CDR2 SVGAGI.